This is a list of T cell receptor beta chains from one sample in a study of blood T cell repertoires in COVID-19. Sequencing was performed with immunoSEQ multiplex PCR; in TCRdb, only in-frame clones are kept and a portion is missing. This table has some 93,000 clones, approximately 84% appearing once. The material sequenced was peripheral blood. The receptors come from a man in his 70s with acute or convalescent COVID-19. CDR3s include the opening cysteine and the closing phenylalanine or tryptophan. A D gene is named only where the DNA matches it firmly. The listing skips clone size in some rows; elsewhere it reads once, few, many or a size class.

abundance: once; len: 15; v_gene: TRBV9; j_gene: TRBJ1-2; d_gene: TRBD1; CDR3aa: CASSLGTGGNYGYTF; CDR3nt: TGTGCCAGCAGCCTAGGGACAGGGGGCAACTATGGCTACACCTTC
abundance: -; len: 14; v_gene: TRBV20-1; j_gene: TRBJ1-2; d_gene: -; CDR3aa: CSASLRESNYGYTF; CDR3nt: TGCAGTGCTAGTCTACGGGAAAGTAACTATGGCTACACCTTC
abundance: -; len: 15; v_gene: TRBV12-5; j_gene: TRBJ2-5; d_gene: TRBD2; CDR3aa: CASGGSGGTQETQYF; CDR3nt: TGTGCTAGTGGAGGGAGCGGGGGGACCCAAGAGACCCAGTACTTC
abundance: -; len: 15; v_gene: TRBV4-1; j_gene: TRBJ1-1; d_gene: TRBD1; CDR3aa: CASSLRGGGGGEAFF; CDR3nt: TGCGCCAGCAGCCTTAGAGGGGGCGGAGGTGGTGAAGCTTTCTTT
abundance: -; len: 12; v_gene: TRBV30; j_gene: TRBJ1-4; d_gene: -; CDR3aa: CAWSVPGEKLFF; CDR3nt: TGTGCCTGGAGTGTACCCGGTGAAAAACTGTTTTTT
abundance: once; len: 16; v_gene: TRBV5-1; j_gene: TRBJ1-1; d_gene: -; CDR3aa: CASSLRGGSGNTEAFF; CDR3nt: TGCGCCAGCAGCCTCCGAGGGGGTTCGGGAAACACTGAAGCTTTCTTT
abundance: -; len: 15; v_gene: TRBV27; j_gene: TRBJ1-2; d_gene: TRBD1; CDR3aa: CASSPNRQGPYGYTF; CDR3nt: TGTGCCAGCAGTCCCAACCGACAGGGTCCCTATGGCTACACCTTC
abundance: -; len: 14; v_gene: TRBV10-2; j_gene: TRBJ1-1; d_gene: -; CDR3aa: CASSEAGGKVEAFF; CDR3nt: TGCGCCAGCAGTGAGGCGGGGGGTAAGGTTGAAGCTTTCTTT
abundance: -; len: 13; v_gene: TRBV28; j_gene: TRBJ1-1; d_gene: -; CDR3aa: CASSTPGRTEAFF; CDR3nt: TGTGCCAGCAGTACTCCTGGGAGGACTGAAGCTTTCTTT
abundance: -; len: 16; v_gene: TRBV6-2/TRBV6-3; j_gene: TRBJ1-2; d_gene: TRBD1; CDR3aa: CASSYANYGQGDGYTF; CDR3nt: TGTGCCAGCAGTTACGCCAATTATGGACAGGGTGATGGCTACACCTTC
abundance: -; len: 14; v_gene: TRBV6-4; j_gene: TRBJ2-1; d_gene: TRBD2; CDR3aa: CASSDGTRHNEQFF; CDR3nt: TGTGCCAGCAGTGACGGGACTAGGCACAATGAGCAGTTCTTC